The 30 T cell receptor beta chains reported below all come from one sample, sequenced in a study of cytomegalovirus exposure and HLA in healthy donors. Primers included in the PCR were 60 Vbeta and 13 Jbeta primers. Generated by immunoSEQ multiplex PCR, the TCRdb table keeps only in-frame clones and is missing some. The repertoire holds just over 150,000 clones, about 73% seen once, with 3.1% in the top ten. The sample comprised PBMCs. These TCRs come from a woman between 35 and 50 years old in good health and CMV-seronegative.

The V call is TRBV20-1, the J call TRBJ2-5, with 7 bases fitting TRBD2. The CDR3 has 10 residues. The trim removed 6 bases at V and 5 bases at J, leaving 0 bases unmatched. Germline loops: CDR1 DFQATT, CDR2 SNEGSKA (reference sequence). CDR3 DNA: TGCAGTGCGGGGGGGGAGACCCAGTACTTC. Amino acid sequence: CSAGGETQYF.

V gene TRBV5-4 combines with J gene TRBJ1-1; 8 nucleotides match TRBD1. This CDR3 is 14 amino acids long. Germline V gene data show CDR1 as SGHNT and CDR2 as YYREEE (reference sequence). V trimming: 6 bases; J trimming: 3 bases; junction bases outside the gene matches: 7. CDR3 bases: TGTGCCAGCAAGACGGACAGGGAGGACACTGAAGCTTTCTTT. Residues: CASKTDREDTEAFF.

This chain connects TRBV2 to TRBJ1-3, with 8 bases identical to TRBD1. The germline V gene has CDR1 SNHLY and CDR2 FYNNEI. This CDR3 is 14 amino acids long. J was trimmed by 4 bases and V by 5 bases; bases with no gene match: 4. For the CDR3, the DNA is TGTGCCAGCAGTTCAGGGGGCTTGGGAAACACCATATATTTT. Protein product: CASSSGGLGNTIYF.

The chain employs TRBV29-1 and TRBJ2-5; maybe TRBD1 (5 bases). CDR1 is SQVTM, CDR2 ANQGSEA, per germline. The V gene lost 4 bases and the J gene lost 1 base, with 13 bases spanning the gap. The CDR3 has 14 amino acids. CDR3 amino acids: CSVVQGLAQETQYF. Written as DNA, the CDR3 is TGCAGCGTTGTTCAGGGTCTCGCCCAAGAGACCCAGTACTTC.

As DNA, the CDR3 is TGCGCCAGCAGCCTTATGCAGGGGGCCTACGAGCAGTACTTC. This encodes CASSLMQGAYEQYF. The V call is TRBV4-1, the J call TRBJ2-7; 7 nucleotides line up with TRBD1. This CDR3 is built from 14 residues. V was pared by 4 bases and J by 2 bases, with 5 bases of the junction left unmatched. The germline V gene encodes CDR1 MGHRA and CDR2 YSYEKL.

V and J are TRBV9 and TRBJ2-6; D possibly corresponds to TRBD1 (6 bases). Trimming cost V 4 bases and J 0 bases, with 8 bases left between them. This CDR3 contains 15 residues. Germline lookup yields CDR1 SGDLS and CDR2 YYNGEE. The CDR3 loop is CASSRTDSGANVLTF. In DNA, the CDR3 is TGTGCCAGCAGCCGGACAGACTCTGGGGCCAACGTCCTGACTTTC.

CDR3 bases: TGTGCCAGCAGCTGGGTGGGGGGGGGCCGAGAGACCCAGTACTTC. Amino acid sequence: CASSWVGGGRETQYF. The chain carries TRBV7-3 and TRBJ2-5; D possibly corresponds to TRBD2 (7 bases). Per the germline V gene, CDR1 is SGHTA and CDR2 is FQGTGA. There are 15 residues in the CDR3. V was shortened by 4 bases and J by 4 bases, with 16 bases between the two germline ends.

As regards this clone: The same CDR3 arises from other DNA sequences in this sample as well. This chain uses TRBV5-1 with TRBJ1-1; D is possibly TRBD1 (6 bases). Trimming shortened V by 4 bases and J by 2 bases, and 12 bases separated the two germline ends. The CDR3 loop spans 14 amino acids. The germline V gene has CDR1 SGHRS and CDR2 YFSETQ. As DNA, the CDR3 is TGCGCCAGCAGCCTGGACAGATTAAACACTGAAGCTTTCTTT. It translates to CASSLDRLNTEAFF.

This clone was observed a handful of times. The chain joins TRBV10-2 to TRBJ1-5; no clear D gene. The germline V and J ends were trimmed by 2 bases and 6 bases, with 11 bases remaining between them. This CDR3 comprises 14 residues. Germline CDR1 and CDR2: WSHSY and SAAADI. The DNA of the CDR3 is TGCGCCAGCAGTGAGAGGCAGGCGGGTCAGCCCCAGCATTTT. Translating gives CASSERQAGQPQHF.

For the CDR3, the DNA is TGTGCCAGCAGTTACTCACAGGGCCAAAATTCACCCCTCCACTTT. Translated: CASSYSQGQNSPLHF. The V and J genes are TRBV6-5 and TRBJ1-6; a weak D match, TRBD1 (6 bases). The germline V gene encodes CDR1 MNHEY and CDR2 SVGAGI. The CDR3 is made up of 15 amino acids. Trimming removed 0 bases at V and 7 bases at J, with 10 bases between.

This clone appeared once. The V call is TRBV28, the J call TRBJ2-1; 8 positions agree with TRBD1. Unmatched junction bases numbered 3, after V lost 3 bases and J lost 8 bases. This CDR3 region has 13 residues. CDR1 is MDHEN and CDR2 is SYDVKM in the germline V gene. CDR3 sequence: CASSLDREYEQFF. The CDR3 DNA reads as TGTGCCAGCAGTTTGGACAGGGAGTATGAGCAGTTCTTC.

This chain's CDR3 is CASSSLGDTSSGANVLTF. CDR3 DNA sequence: TGTGCCAGCAGCTCTTTGGGGGACACGAGCTCTGGGGCCAACGTCCTGACTTTC. V gene TRBV7-9 combines with J gene TRBJ2-6, with TRBD1 as a possible D gene (6 bases). The CDR3 extends over 18 amino acids. Germline V CDR1 and CDR2: SEHNR, FQNEAQ (reference sequence). The V end lost 4 bases, the J end lost 0 bases, and 16 bases lay between the germline ends.

V gene TRBV4-1 combines with J gene TRBJ1-5; D remains ambiguous. There are 16 residues in the CDR3. The V and J ends lost 4 bases and 5 bases respectively, with 18 bases between them. Germline values: CDR1 MGHRA, CDR2 YSYEKL. For the CDR3, the DNA is TGCGCCAGCAGCCCCAAGGAGCTTGGCGGTGATCAGCCCCAGCATTTT. Translating gives CASSPKELGGDQPQHF.

The chain is built from TRBV18 and TRBJ2-1, with D perhaps TRBD2 (6 bases). The V gene lost 8 bases and the J gene lost 7 bases, with 18 bases spanning the gap. The CDR3 runs to 14 residues. Germline V lookup: CDR1 KGHSH, CDR2 LQKENI. CDR3 DNA sequence: TGTGCCAGCGCCGCAGGGAGGTCAGGGAATGAGCAGTTCTTC. Translation: CASAAGRSGNEQFF.

This clone has more than one count but fewer than ten. The chain links TRBV12-5 to TRBJ1-1; D call uncertain. The CDR3 loop spans 12 amino acids. Per the germline V gene, CDR1 is LGHNT and CDR2 is FRNRAP. The V end was cut by 5 bases, the J end by 5 bases, with 9 bases between. This CDR3 reads CASGLWRTEAFF. The CDR3, as DNA: TGTGCTAGTGGTCTATGGAGAACTGAAGCTTTCTTT.

The chain carries TRBV29-1 and TRBJ1-5; D possibly corresponds to TRBD1 (6 bases). The CDR3 loop spans 14 amino acids. Trimming took off 4 bases at V and 4 bases at J, with 14 bases between the two ends. Germline V CDR1 and CDR2: SQVTM, ANQGSEA. In DNA form, the CDR3 reads TGCAGCGTTGTGGACAGCTCGAGGAATCAGCCCCAGCATTTT. As protein: CSVVDSSRNQPQHF.

The rearrangement joins TRBV25-1 to TRBJ2-7; tentative D call: TRBD2 (5 bases). The V and J ends lost 6 bases and 3 bases respectively, with 15 bases between them. There are 14 residues in the CDR3. Germline-derived CDR1 and CDR2 are MGHDK and SYGVNS. CDR3 residues: CASRRSFGSYEQYF. The CDR3 DNA reads as TGTGCCAGCAGGCGGAGTTTTGGGAGCTACGAGCAGTACTTC.

The chain links TRBV6-5 to TRBJ1-1; D may be TRBD1 (5 bases). The germline V and J ends were trimmed by 5 bases and 10 bases, with 23 bases remaining between them. The CDR3 spans 15 residues. Germline V lookup: CDR1 MNHEY, CDR2 SVGAGI. The CDR3 nucleotides read TGTGCCAGCAGTAGTGGTGGGGCAGGGTTCTCTTCAGCTTTCTTT. As protein: CASSSGGAGFSSAFF.

This chain uses TRBV5-1 with TRBJ2-7; TRBD1 matches 12 bases. The CDR3 is 14 residues long. Looked up from germline, CDR1 is SGHRS and CDR2 is YFSETQ. Germline trimming cut 4 bases from V and 5 bases from J; bases unmatched to any gene: 4. The CDR3 region has the DNA TGCGCCAGCAGCCCGGGGACAGGGGGCAACGAGCAGTACTTC. The encoded protein is CASSPGTGGNEQYF.

For this clone: One end of the junction varies from germline; a read error may be responsible. The V call is TRBV7-9, the J call TRBJ1-2, with TRBD1 as a possible D gene (6 bases). The CDR3 loop spans 14 amino acids. Per germline, CDR1 SEHNR and CDR2 FQNEAQ (reference sequence). As DNA, the CDR3 is TGTTCCAGCAGCTTGGACAGCACTAACTATGGCTACACCTTC. It codes for CSSSLDSTNYGYTF.

Worth noting for this clone: Other nucleotide sequences in the sample specify the same CDR3. The chain uses TRBV5-1 and TRBJ1-1; a weak D match, TRBD1 (6 bases). The CDR3 is 13 residues long. V was cut by 2 bases and J by 3 bases, with 8 bases left in between. In germline, CDR1 is SGHRS, CDR2 YFSETQ. The CDR3 nucleotides are TGCGCCAGCAGCTTAGGGGGAGACACTGAAGCTTTCTTT. Translated, it gives CASSLGGDTEAFF.

This clone has only a few counts. The chain joins TRBV4-1 to TRBJ1-3; 9 positions agree with TRBD1. The J segment lost 8 bases and the V segment lost 3 bases, leaving 5 bases of the junction unmatched. Germline V gene lookup returns CDR1 MGHRA and CDR2 YSYEKL. This CDR3 is built from 14 residues. CDR3 protein: CASSQDRGRDTIYF. Written as DNA, the CDR3 is TGCGCCAGCAGCCAGGACAGGGGCAGAGACACCATATATTTT.

V is TRBV15 and J is TRBJ2-5, with TRBD1 as a possible D gene (5 bases). V dropped 4 bases and J dropped 5 bases, with 8 bases sitting between them. The CDR3 totals 12 residues. The germline V gene encodes CDR1 LNHNV and CDR2 YYDKDF (reference sequence). CDR3 coding DNA: TGTGCCACCAGCAAGGGGTGGGAGACCCAGTACTTC. Its translation is CATSKGWETQYF.

The chain joins TRBV5-1 to TRBJ2-7; TRBD1 agrees at 10 bases. The CDR3 is 15 residues long. V was clipped by 0 bases and J by 0 bases; unmatched bases: 0. Per the germline V gene, CDR1 is SGHRS and CDR2 is YFSETQ. This CDR3 reads CASSLGDRGSYEQYF. CDR3 DNA: TGCGCCAGCAGCTTGGGGGACAGGGGCTCCTACGAGCAGTACTTC.

The chain uses TRBV5-1 and TRBJ2-7; a weak D match, TRBD1 (5 bases). CDR1 is SGHRS, CDR2 YFSETQ, per germline. The CDR3 length is 15 residues. V was shortened by 0 bases and J by 3 bases, with 13 bases between the two germline ends. Here the CDR3 reads CASSLGQGVFYEQYF. CDR3 in DNA: TGCGCCAGCAGCTTGGGGCAGGGTGTATTCTACGAGCAGTACTTC.

The chain joins TRBV28 to TRBJ2-5; 12 bases are shared with TRBD2. Germline assignment: CDR1 MDHEN and CDR2 SYDVKM. The V gene end was trimmed by 4 bases and the J gene end by 4 bases; junction bases not matched to a gene: 4. CDR3 length: 15 residues. CDR3 protein: CASSSPSGGVETQYF. The CDR3, as DNA: TGTGCCAGCAGTTCACCTAGCGGGGGGGTAGAGACCCAGTACTTC. The whole variable domain, remainder taken from reference TRBV28 and TRBJ2-5, is DVKVTQSSRYLVKRTGEKVFLECVQDMDHENMFWYRQDPGLGLRLIYFSYDVKMKEKGDIPEGYSVSREKKERFSLILESASTNQTSMYLCASSSPSGGVETQYFGPGTRLLVL.

This chain links TRBV5-1 with TRBJ1-4; TRBD1 is a possible D gene (5 bases). CDR3 size: 13 residues. Germline CDR1 reads SGHRS; CDR2 reads YFSETQ. V lost 5 bases and J lost 8, with 13 bases in between. The chain's CDR3 is CASRRGFGEKLFF. The CDR3 DNA follows: TGCGCCAGCAGACGGGGGTTTGGCGAAAAACTGTTTTTT.

The gene calls are TRBV5-1 and TRBJ2-7; D is perhaps TRBD2 (6 bases). This CDR3 contains 14 residues. V shed 1 base and J shed 2 bases, with 10 bases lying between them. Germline V gene lookup returns CDR1 SGHRS and CDR2 YFSETQ. The CDR3 nucleotides are TGCGCCAGCAGCTTGTGGGGGGAGACCTACGAGCAGTACTTC. It specifies CASSLWGETYEQYF.

This clone showed up just a few times. Written as DNA, the CDR3 is TGTGCCAGCAGTGCCGGGACTCACTATGGCTACACCTTC. Its translation is CASSAGTHYGYTF. The J gene is TRBJ1-2, the V gene TRBV2; D might be TRBD1 (5 bases). CDR1 SNHLY and CDR2 FYNNEI come from the germline V gene. Trimming pared 4 bases from V and 3 bases from J, leaving 9 bases between. There are 13 residues in the CDR3.

V gene TRBV28 combines with J gene TRBJ1-2; perhaps TRBD1 as D (6 bases). Trimming stripped 6 bases from V and 3 bases from J, with 20 bases between. This CDR3 spans 16 amino acids. Germline V gene sequence: CDR1 MDHEN, CDR2 SYDVKM. The CDR3 region has the DNA TGTGCCAGCAGCCATCGGGACATCCCCTCTTACTATGGCTACACCTTC. The encoded protein is CASSHRDIPSYYGYTF.